Listed below are T cell receptor beta chains from one sample, sequenced in a study of control samples from healthy donors and cancer patients. Here immunoSEQ multiplex PCR was the method, and the copy in TCRdb shows in-frame clones only, minus some. The sample comprises roughly 190,000 clones, around 90% of which are singletons, and less than 2% rests with the top ten. The specimen was blood. These receptor sequences come from a young man in good health. Both conserved end residues are part of each CDR3. The D gene is left open where the match is weak.

d_gene	v_gene	j_gene	CDR3aa	CDR3nt
TRBD1	TRBV7-9	TRBJ1-2	CASSPSGQFNYGYTF	TGTGCCAGCAGCCCATCGGGACAGTTTAACTATGGCTACACCTTC
-	TRBV6-4	TRBJ1-2	CASSDPATGYGYTF	TGTGCCAGCAGTGACCCCGCGACAGGATATGGCTACACCTTC
-	TRBV7-9	TRBJ1-4	CASSTYSAQAEKLFF	TGTGCCAGCAGCACTTATTCAGCCCAGGCTGAAAAACTGTTTTTT
-	TRBV5-1	TRBJ1-3	CASRQDGSSGNTIYF	TGCGCCAGCAGACAGGACGGGTCCTCTGGAAACACCATATATTTT
TRBD2	TRBV15	TRBJ2-7	CATSRDLGLVSEQYF	TGTGCCACCAGCAGAGATCTAGGACTAGTATCCGAGCAGTACTTC
-	TRBV6-2/TRBV6-3	TRBJ2-1	CASSYSNGNEQFF	TGTGCCAGCAGTTACTCGAACGGCAATGAGCAGTTCTTC
-	TRBV9	TRBJ1-2	CASSVSGTATDYGYTF	TGTGCCAGCAGCGTTTCGGGGACGGCCACGGACTATGGCTACACCTTC
TRBD1	TRBV9	TRBJ2-7	CASSVAPGQGDEQYF	TGTGCCAGCAGCGTAGCCCCGGGACAGGGAGACGAGCAGTACTTC
-	TRBV27	TRBJ2-7	CASSFVAGSYEQYF	TGTGCCAGCAGTTTTGTGGCAGGATCCTACGAGCAGTACTTC
-	TRBV30	TRBJ1-1	CAWSRVENTEAFF	TGTGCCTGGAGTCGAGTTGAGAACACTGAAGCTTTCTTT